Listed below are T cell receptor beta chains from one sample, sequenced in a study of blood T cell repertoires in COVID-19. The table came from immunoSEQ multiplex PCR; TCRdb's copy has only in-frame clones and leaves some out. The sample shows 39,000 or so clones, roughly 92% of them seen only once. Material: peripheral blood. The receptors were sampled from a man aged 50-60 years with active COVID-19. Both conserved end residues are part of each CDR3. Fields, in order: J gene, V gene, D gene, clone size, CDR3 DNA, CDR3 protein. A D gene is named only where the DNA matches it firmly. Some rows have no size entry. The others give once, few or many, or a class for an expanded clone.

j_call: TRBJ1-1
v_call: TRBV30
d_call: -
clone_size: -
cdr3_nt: TGTGCCTGGAGTGTGCTATTAAGCACTGAAGCTTTCTTT
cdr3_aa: CAWSVLLSTEAFF

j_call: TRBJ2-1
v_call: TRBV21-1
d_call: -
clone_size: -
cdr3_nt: TGTGCCAGCAGATCCCCGGGACAGGGGGGCAATGAGCAGTTCTTC
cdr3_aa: CASRSPGQGGNEQFF

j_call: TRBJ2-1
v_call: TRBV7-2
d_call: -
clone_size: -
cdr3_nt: TGTGCCAGCAGCTTTTACGGCAATGAGCAGTTCTTC
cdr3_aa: CASSFYGNEQFF

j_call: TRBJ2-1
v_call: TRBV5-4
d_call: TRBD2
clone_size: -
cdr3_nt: TGTGCCAGCAGTTCCGGACTAGCGGACTCCTACAATGAGCAGTTCTTC
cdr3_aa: CASSSGLADSYNEQFF

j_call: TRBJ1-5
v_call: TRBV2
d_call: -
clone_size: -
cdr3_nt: TGTGCCAGCAGTGAAGGTGGACAGCTTATTCATCAGCCCCAGCATTTT
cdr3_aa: CASSEGGQLIHQPQHF

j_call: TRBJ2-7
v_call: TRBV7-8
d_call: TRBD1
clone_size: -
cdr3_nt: TGTGCCAGCAGCCAGGACAGGGTATCCGACGAGCAGTACTTC
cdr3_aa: CASSQDRVSDEQYF

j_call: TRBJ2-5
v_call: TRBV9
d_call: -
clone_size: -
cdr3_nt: TGTGCCAGCAGCGTAGGTCGGTTCCGGGAGACCCAGTACTTC
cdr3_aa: CASSVGRFRETQYF

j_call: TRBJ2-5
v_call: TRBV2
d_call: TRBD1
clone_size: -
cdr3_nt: TGTGCCAGCAGTGACAGGGGGCGATTGGAGACCCAGTACTTC
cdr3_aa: CASSDRGRLETQYF

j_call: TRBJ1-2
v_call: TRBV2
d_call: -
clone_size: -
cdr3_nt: TGTGCCAGCAGTGCCCCGGACAGAGCCTATGGCTACACCTTC
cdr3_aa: CASSAPDRAYGYTF

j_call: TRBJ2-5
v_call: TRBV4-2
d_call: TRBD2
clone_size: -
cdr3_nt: TGTGCCAGCAGTCTCTCCCTCTCTAGCGGGGAAGAGACCCAGTACTTC
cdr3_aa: CASSLSLSSGEETQYF

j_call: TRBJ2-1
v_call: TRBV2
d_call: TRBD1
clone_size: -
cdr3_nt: TGTGCCAGCAGGGGAACAGGGGGCAAGAATGAGCAGTTCTTC
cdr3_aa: CASRGTGGKNEQFF

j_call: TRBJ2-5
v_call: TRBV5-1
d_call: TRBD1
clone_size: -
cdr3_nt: TGCGCCAGCAGCTTGGCAGGGGGAGAGACCCAGTACTTC
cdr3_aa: CASSLAGGETQYF

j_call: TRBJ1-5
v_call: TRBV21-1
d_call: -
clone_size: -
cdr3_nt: TGTGCCAGCAGCAAAAGGGGGTGGACAGGGAGGATTAACTGTAGCAATCAGCCCCAGCATTTT
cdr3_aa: CASSKRGWTGRINCSNQPQHF

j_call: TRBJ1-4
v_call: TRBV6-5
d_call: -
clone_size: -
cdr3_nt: TGTGCCAGCATGAAGCCGGGTAATGAAAAACTGTTTTTT
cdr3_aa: CASMKPGNEKLFF

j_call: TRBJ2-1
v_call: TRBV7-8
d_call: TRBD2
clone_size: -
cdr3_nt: TGTGCCAGCAGCTTTCGCGGGAGGTCCTACAATGAGCAGTTCTTC
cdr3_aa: CASSFRGRSYNEQFF

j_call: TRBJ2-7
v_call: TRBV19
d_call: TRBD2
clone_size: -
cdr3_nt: TGTGCCAGTAGTATCGGGAGGGGGGACTACGAGCAGTACTTC
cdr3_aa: CASSIGRGDYEQYF

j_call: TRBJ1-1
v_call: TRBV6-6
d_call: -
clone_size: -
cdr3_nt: TGTGCCAGCAGTTACTTACAGGTTAACACTGAAGCTTTCTTT
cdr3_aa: CASSYLQVNTEAFF

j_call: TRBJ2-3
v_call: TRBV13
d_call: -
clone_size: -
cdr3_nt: TGTGCCAGCAGACGGACTAGCACAGATACGCAGTATTTT
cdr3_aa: CASRRTSTDTQYF

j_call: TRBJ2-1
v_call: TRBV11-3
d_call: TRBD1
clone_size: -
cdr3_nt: TGTGCCAGCAGCCAAGGGGGCAGGGGCAATGAGCAGTTCTTC
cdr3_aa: CASSQGGRGNEQFF

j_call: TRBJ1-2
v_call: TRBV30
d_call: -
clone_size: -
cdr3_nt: TGTGCCTGGGGGACGGGTGGCTACACCTTC
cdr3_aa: CAWGTGGYTF

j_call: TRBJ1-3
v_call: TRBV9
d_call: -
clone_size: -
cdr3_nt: TGTGCCAGCAGCGTTGGCAGTTTTTCGGGAAACACCATATATTTT
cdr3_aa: CASSVGSFSGNTIYF

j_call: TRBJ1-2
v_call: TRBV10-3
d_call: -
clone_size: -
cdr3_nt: TGTGCCATCAGTGAGTCGGATCTCAGGGAAGGGTATGGCTACACCTTC
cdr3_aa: CAISESDLREGYGYTF

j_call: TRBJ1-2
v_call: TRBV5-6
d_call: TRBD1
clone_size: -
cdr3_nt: TGTGCCAGCAGCTTGGCCCGGGACAGGGGGATCGGTGGCTACACCTTC
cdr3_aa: CASSLARDRGIGGYTF

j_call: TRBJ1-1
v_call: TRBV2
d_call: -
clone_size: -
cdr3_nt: TGTGCCAGCATCCCGTTTGTGAACACTGAAGCTTTCTTT
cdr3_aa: CASIPFVNTEAFF

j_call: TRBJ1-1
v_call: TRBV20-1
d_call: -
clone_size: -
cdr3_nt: TGCAGTGCTAGTCACCCCCCCGCGCGTACTGAAGCTTTCTTT
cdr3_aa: CSASHPPARTEAFF

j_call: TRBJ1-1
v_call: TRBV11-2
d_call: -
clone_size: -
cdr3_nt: TGTGCCAGCAGCTTAGATAAGGTAAACAGAGCTTTCTTT
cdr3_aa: CASSLDKVNRAFF

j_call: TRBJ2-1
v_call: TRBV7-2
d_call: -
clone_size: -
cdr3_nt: TGTGCCAGCAGCGCTGCCGCGAGCTCCTACAATGAGCAGTTCTTC
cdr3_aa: CASSAAASSYNEQFF

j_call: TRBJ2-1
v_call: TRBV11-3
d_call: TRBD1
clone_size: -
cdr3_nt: TGTGCCAGCAGCCCCAGACCAGGGACAGGGGTCTACAATGAGCAGTTCTTC
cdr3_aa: CASSPRPGTGVYNEQFF

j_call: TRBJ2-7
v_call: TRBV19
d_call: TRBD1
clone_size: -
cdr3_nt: TGTGCCAGTAGTGTAACCGGGACAGGGGGGTACGAGCAGTACTTC
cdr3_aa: CASSVTGTGGYEQYF

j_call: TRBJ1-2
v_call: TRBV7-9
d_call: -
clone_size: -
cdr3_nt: TGTGCCAGCAGTGCGCGGAGGGGACTCAGTAACTATGGCTACACCTTC
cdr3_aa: CASSARRGLSNYGYTF

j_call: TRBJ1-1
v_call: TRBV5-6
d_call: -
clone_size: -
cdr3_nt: TGTGCCAGCAGCCTCGGCGGCAGGGAGAACACTGAAGCTTTCTTT
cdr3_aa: CASSLGGRENTEAFF

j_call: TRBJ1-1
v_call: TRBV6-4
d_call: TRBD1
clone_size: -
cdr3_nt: TGTGCCAGCAGCTCCGACAGGGGCACTGAAGCTTTCTTT
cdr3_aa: CASSSDRGTEAFF

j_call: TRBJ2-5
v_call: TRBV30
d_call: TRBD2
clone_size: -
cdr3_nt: TGTGCCTGGAGCCCCCCCCCGACTAGCGGGAGGGGCGGTTCAGTAGAGACCCAGTACTTC
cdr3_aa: CAWSPPPTSGRGGSVETQYF

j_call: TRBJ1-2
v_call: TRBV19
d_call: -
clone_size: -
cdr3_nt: TGTGCCAGTAGTACGATAATGACAGGCTGGGGCTACACCTTC
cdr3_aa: CASSTIMTGWGYTF

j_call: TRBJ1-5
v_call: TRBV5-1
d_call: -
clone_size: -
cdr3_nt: TGCGCCAGCAGCTTGGTCCCAGGGGTGAGCAATCAGCCCCAGCATTTT
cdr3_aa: CASSLVPGVSNQPQHF

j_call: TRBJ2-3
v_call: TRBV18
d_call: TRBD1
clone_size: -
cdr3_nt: TGTGCCAGCCGGAGACAGGGTCCCACAGATACGCAGTATTTT
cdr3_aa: CASRRQGPTDTQYF

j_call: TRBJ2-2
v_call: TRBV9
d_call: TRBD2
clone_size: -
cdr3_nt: TGTGCCAGCAGCGTAGCGGGAGGCAGCACCGGGGAGCTGTTTTTT
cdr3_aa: CASSVAGGSTGELFF

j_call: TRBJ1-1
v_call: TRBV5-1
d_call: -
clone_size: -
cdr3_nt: TGCGCCAGCAGCTTGGCTACGGGGACAATGAACACTGAAGCTTTCTTT
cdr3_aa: CASSLATGTMNTEAFF

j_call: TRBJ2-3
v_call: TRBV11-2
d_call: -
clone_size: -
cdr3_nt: TGTGCCAGCTCGAAGGGGGGGACAGATACGCAGTATTTT
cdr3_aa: CASSKGGTDTQYF

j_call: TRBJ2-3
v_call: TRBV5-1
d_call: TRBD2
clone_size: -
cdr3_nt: TGCGCCAGCAGGCAGGGAGGGGAGGCAGATACGCAGTATTTT
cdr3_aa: CASRQGGEADTQYF

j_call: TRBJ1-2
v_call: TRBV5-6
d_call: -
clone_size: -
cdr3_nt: TGTGCCAGCAACCCGAAGATACAGGGATATGGCTACACCTTC
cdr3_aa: CASNPKIQGYGYTF

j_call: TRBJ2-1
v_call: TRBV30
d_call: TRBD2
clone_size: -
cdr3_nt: TGTGCCTGGAGGGTAGAGCGGGAGAAAGACAATGAGCAGTTCTTC
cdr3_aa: CAWRVEREKDNEQFF

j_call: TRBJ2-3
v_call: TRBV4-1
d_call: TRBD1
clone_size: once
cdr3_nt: TGCGCCAGCAGCCGATTTTTCCCCCCCGGGACAGGGAGAAGAGATACGCAGTATTTT
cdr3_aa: CASSRFFPPGTGRRDTQYF

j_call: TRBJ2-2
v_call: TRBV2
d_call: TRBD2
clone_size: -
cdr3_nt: TGTGCCAGCAGTGAGTGGCTAGCGGGAGATACCGGGGAGCTGTTTTTT
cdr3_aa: CASSEWLAGDTGELFF

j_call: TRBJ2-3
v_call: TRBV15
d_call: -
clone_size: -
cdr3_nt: TGTGCCACCAGCTCACGGGGATATACGCAGTATTTT
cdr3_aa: CATSSRGYTQYF

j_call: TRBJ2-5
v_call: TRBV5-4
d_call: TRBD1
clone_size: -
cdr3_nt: TGTGCCAGCAGTTCAGACAGGGGGCGAGAGACCCAGTACTTC
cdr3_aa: CASSSDRGRETQYF